The sequence of this TCR beta chain was determined in a study of shared clonotypes between healthy human individuals. On the study more broadly: CD4 naive and CD4 memory each took three plates per donor, while CD8 naive took two and CD8 memory one. Points from the study as a whole: Rarefaction demonstrated incomplete sorted-subset sequencing despite large depth.

The CDR3 contains 14 residues. Germline V gene lookup returns CDR1 ENHRY and CDR2 SYGVKD. V was trimmed by 4 bases and J by 1 base, leaving 11 bases between them. In its sample, this clone was seen once. Its antigen is not known. Genomic DNA of each subset was evenly split across several immunoSEQ plates. Some clones are missing from TCRdb's copy, which holds only in-frame ones; the method was immunoSEQ multiplex PCR. Among 2 million or so clones listed, approximately 95% were seen once. The chain links TRBV10-3 to TRBJ2-7; possibly TRBD1 for D (6 bases). This TCR derives from a man aged 18 to 29 in good health. The material sequenced was naive CD4+ T cells sorted from blood. Subset indicated: CD45RA+ positively selected. In nucleotides, the CDR3 is TGTGCCATCAGTGGATCGACAGGTTCCTACGAGCAGTACTTC. Its protein is CAISGSTGSYEQYF.